This TCR beta chain emerged from a study of blood T cell repertoires in COVID-19. Study summary: Acute-phase and convalescent COVID-19 samples originated in the United States, Italy and Spain. In each case, the material was cDNA or gDNA derived from T cells, B-cell-depleted T cells, or PBMCs.

This CDR3 is 13 amino acids long. The germline V gene has CDR1 LGHDT and CDR2 YNNKEL (reference sequence). Trimming cost V 3 bases and J 7 bases, with 12 bases left between them. As handled by the study authors: From reference gene primer amplification, estimates of nucleated cell counts were derived. The table came from immunoSEQ multiplex PCR; TCRdb's copy has only in-frame clones and leaves some out. V, J and clone size derive from that table, while D and trimming were established from the DNA sequence. The table shows almost 40,000 clones, with approximately 85% occurring only once. In its sample, this clone was seen once.

Sequencing used peripheral blood. This clonotype was obtained from a man between 60 and 75 years old with acute or convalescent COVID-19. The chain combines TRBV3-1 (or the pseudogene TRBV3-2) with TRBJ1-1; D is perhaps TRBD1 (5 bases). Here the CDR3 DNA reads TGTGCCAGCAGCCAGACTCGGGGGTATGAAGCTTTCTTT. This translates into CASSQTRGYEAFF.